The 6 T cell receptor beta chains presented below share a single source sample, sequenced in a study of blood T cells in healthy people across ages (dated by TCRdb to the mid-2010s). Libraries were constructed by 5' RACE. Sequenced using an Illumina HiSeq 2500. A second PCR of roughly 7 to 11 cycles was run with a J-beta primer mix and a sample-barcoded 5' primer. The public reads were quality trimmed at Q25 with fastp and then assembled into clones with MiXCR by TCRdb, keeping productive beta chains. Each record represents a unique CDR3 protein, reported with the most common genes and DNA among its rows. Present in this sample are some 760,000 distinct CDR3 sequences, around 25% of which were seen just once. The top ten hold roughly a tenth of the sample. This sample also appeared in a second study, on T cells of mothers and their children.

Sequenced material: blood. These receptors were collected from a boy aged 5 to 17 in good health.

The V gene is TRBV7-9, the J gene TRBJ1-1, with D maybe TRBD1 (6 bases). V was shortened by 5 bases and J by 6 bases, with 19 bases between the two germline ends. The length of the CDR3 is 15 residues. Germline V gene lookup returns CDR1 SEHNR and CDR2 FQNEAQ (reference sequence). CDR3 loop: CASSPLQGEGAEAFF. The CDR3 coding sequence is TGTGCCAGCAGCCCGTTACAGGGAGAGGGAGCTGAAGCTTTCTTT.

Remarks on this clonotype: One junction end does not reproduce the germline sequence, and a read error may be involved. The V and J genes are TRBV7-3 and TRBJ2-3; 10 nucleotides align to TRBD2. This CDR3 comprises 15 residues. Germline CDR1 reads SGHTA; CDR2 reads FQGTGA. CDR3 DNA sequence: TGTGCCAGCAGTCCTAGCGGGGGAGGGGCAGATACCCAGTATTTT. Its protein is CASSPSGGGADTQYF.

This clonotype was picked up many times. CDR3 DNA: TGCGCCAGCAGCCCGGACCAAGAGACCCAGTACTTC. Amino acid sequence: CASSPDQETQYF. The genes are TRBV5-1 and TRBJ2-5; D unclear. CDR3 length: 12 amino acids. V was shortened by 4 bases and J by 0 bases, with 4 bases between the two germline ends. Germline-derived CDR1 and CDR2 are SGHRS and YFSETQ.

The J gene is TRBJ2-5, the V gene TRBV6-5; 9 bases map to TRBD1. With 4 bases clipped from V and 5 bases from J, the junction kept 5 bases outside the gene matches. This CDR3 contains 14 residues. CDR1 and CDR2 from the germline V gene are MNHEY and SVGAGI. Here the CDR3 reads CASSSGTGWETQYF. CDR3 in DNA: TGTGCCAGCAGTTCCGGGACAGGGTGGGAGACCCAGTACTTC.

The CDR3 protein is CASSLVGFGTEAYEAFF. CDR3 nucleotide sequence: TGTGCCAGCAGCTTGGTCGGCTTCGGGACGGAGGCATATGAAGCTTTCTTT. The chain couples TRBV5-6 to TRBJ1-1; possibly TRBD1 for D (5 bases). Germline assignment: CDR1 SGHDT and CDR2 YYEEEE. CDR3 length equals 17 residues. V dropped 0 bases and J dropped 7 bases, with 22 bases sitting between them.

This clonotype was counted only a few times. The chain carries TRBV6-6 and TRBJ2-3, with D possibly matching TRBD2 (5 bases). The CDR3 extends over 13 amino acids. V lost 8 bases to trimming and J lost 6 bases, with 15 bases between them. Germline V gene sequence: CDR1 MNHNY, CDR2 SVGAGI (reference sequence). The CDR3 DNA reads as TGTGCCAGCCTTCGGGAAAGATGGGATACGCAGTATTTT. Translating gives CASLRERWDTQYF.